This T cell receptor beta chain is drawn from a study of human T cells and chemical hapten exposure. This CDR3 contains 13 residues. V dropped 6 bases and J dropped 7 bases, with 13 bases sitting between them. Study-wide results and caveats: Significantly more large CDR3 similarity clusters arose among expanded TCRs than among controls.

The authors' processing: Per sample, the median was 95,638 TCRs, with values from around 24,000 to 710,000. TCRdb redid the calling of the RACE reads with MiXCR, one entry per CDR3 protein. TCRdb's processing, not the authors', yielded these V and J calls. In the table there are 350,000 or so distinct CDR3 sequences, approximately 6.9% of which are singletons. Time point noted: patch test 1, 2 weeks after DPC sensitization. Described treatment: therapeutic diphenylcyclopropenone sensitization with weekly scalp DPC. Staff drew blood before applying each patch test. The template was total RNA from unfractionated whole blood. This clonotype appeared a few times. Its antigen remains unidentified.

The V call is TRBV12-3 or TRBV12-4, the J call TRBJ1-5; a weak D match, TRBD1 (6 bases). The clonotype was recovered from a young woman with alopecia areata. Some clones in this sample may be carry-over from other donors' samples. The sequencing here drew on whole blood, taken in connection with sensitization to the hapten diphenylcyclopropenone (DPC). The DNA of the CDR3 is TGTGCCAGCAGCTACAGGGCGGGCCAGCCCCAGCATTTT. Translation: CASSYRAGQPQHF.